The 15 T cell receptor beta chains in this list originate from one sample, sequenced in a study of siplizumab effects on memory and regulatory T cells. Profiling relied on immunoSEQ multiplex PCR, and the TCRdb table lists in-frame clones only, not all of them. The table records about 120,000 clones, just under 95% of them present only once. The source material was CD4+ T cells sorted from blood. The receptors originated from a human donor in good health.

In this sample, this clone turned up once. DNA of the CDR3: TGTGCCAGCAACTCCGCGACAGGAGTAAGGGGCTACACCTTC. It encodes CASNSATGVRGYTF. The chain uses TRBV7-8 and TRBJ1-2, with TRBD1 as a possible D gene (6 bases). Germline loops: CDR1 SGHVS, CDR2 FQNEAQ. This CDR3 contains 14 residues. V was clipped by 7 bases and J by 8 bases, with 20 bases between them.

The J gene is TRBJ1-4, the V gene TRBV27; possibly TRBD1 for D (5 bases). The CDR3 is made up of 15 amino acids. V gave up 5 bases and J gave up 0 bases, with 10 bases separating them. The germline V gene encodes CDR1 MNHEY and CDR2 SMNVEV (reference sequence). The CDR3 is CASSPRGATNEKLFF. In nucleotides, the CDR3 is TGTGCCAGCAGTCCCCGGGGCGCAACTAATGAAAAACTGTTTTTT.

This clone has just one count. This chain uses TRBV2 with TRBJ1-5; tentative D call: TRBD1 (5 bases). The CDR3 extends over 16 amino acids. The germline V gene has CDR1 SNHLY and CDR2 FYNNEI. The V and J ends lost 5 bases and 1 base respectively, with 15 bases between them. CDR3 in DNA: TGTGCCAGCAGTAGATCGGGGCTAGGCAGCAATCAGCCCCAGCATTTT. Amino acids: CASSRSGLGSNQPQHF.

The genes are TRBV6-5 and TRBJ1-5; D might be TRBD1 (5 bases). The V gene lost 0 bases and the J gene lost 4 bases, with 10 bases spanning the gap. The germline CDR1 and CDR2 sequences are MNHEY and SVGAGI. This CDR3 comprises 15 residues. The DNA of the CDR3 is TGTGCCAGCAGTTACTCCGGGGGGAAGAATCAGCCCCAGCATTTT. It translates to CASSYSGGKNQPQHF.

This chain links TRBV6-1 with TRBJ2-3; 12 bases line up with TRBD2. Germline V gene lookup returns CDR1 MNHNS and CDR2 SASEGT. V shed 4 bases and J 6 bases; nucleotides not matched to a gene: 5. The CDR3 extends over 15 amino acids. The CDR3 DNA follows: TGTGCCAGCAGTGCTCGGCTAGCGGGGGGGGATACGCAGTATTTT. Amino acids: CASSARLAGGDTQYF.

The chain joins TRBV15 to TRBJ1-2, with 9 bases matching TRBD1. The V gene end was trimmed by 3 bases and the J gene end by 4 bases; junction bases not matched to a gene: 15. Germline values: CDR1 LNHNV, CDR2 YYDKDF (reference sequence). The CDR3 is made up of 18 amino acids. This CDR3 is CATSSGGTGPRTTYGYTF. CDR3 in DNA: TGTGCCACCAGCAGCGGGGGGACAGGGCCGCGAACGACCTATGGCTACACCTTC.

The chain links TRBV4-1 to TRBJ2-6; D gene uncertain. Germline CDR1 and CDR2: MGHRA and YSYEKL. The CDR3 consists of 15 residues. The V and J ends lost 1 base and 0 bases respectively, with 4 bases between them. CDR3 nucleotides: TGCGCCAGCAGCCAAGGATTCTCTGGGGCCAACGTCCTGACTTTC. Its protein is CASSQGFSGANVLTF.

This rearrangement joins TRBV4-1 to TRBJ2-7; TRBD1 agrees at 12 bases. The length of the CDR3 is 16 residues. V gave up 4 bases and J gave up 5 bases; unmatched junction bases: 9. Per germline, CDR1 MGHRA and CDR2 YSYEKL. The CDR3 nucleotides are TGCGCCAGCAGCCGGGGACAGGGGGCTTTTCCGGACGAGCAGTACTTC. Translated: CASSRGQGAFPDEQYF.

The DNA for the CDR3 is TGCGCCAGCTCCCCTGGGGGACTAGTGACATACGAGCAGTACTTC. Encoded protein: CASSPGGLVTYEQYF. The genes are TRBV4-1 and TRBJ2-7; TRBD2 aligns across 8 bases. The germline V gene encodes CDR1 MGHRA and CDR2 YSYEKL. V was clipped by 8 bases and J by 4 bases; unmatched bases: 13. The CDR3 length is 15 residues.

This clone was seen once. This chain joins TRBV7-2 and TRBJ2-3; 7 bases agree with TRBD1. V dropped 1 base and J dropped 6; count of bases not matched to a gene: 4. From germline, CDR1 is SGHTA and CDR2 FQGNSA. The CDR3 has 14 amino acids. The CDR3 DNA reads TGTGCCAGCAGCTTAGAAGGGGGCGTCGATACGCAGTATTTT. Translated: CASSLEGGVDTQYF.

This clone was detected a few times. The V gene is TRBV5-6, the J gene TRBJ1-4; weak D call: TRBD1 (5 bases). Germline loops: CDR1 SGHDT, CDR2 YYEEEE. The V and J ends lost 4 bases and 7 bases respectively, with 14 bases between them. This CDR3 has 14 residues. The DNA for the CDR3 is TGTGCCAGCAGCAACCGGGGCGGCCTTGAAAAACTGTTTTTT. It is translated as CASSNRGGLEKLFF.

The sample holds a few counts of this clone. The chain recombines TRBV30 with TRBJ1-5; D ambiguous. Germline loops: CDR1 GTSNPN, CDR2 SVGIG (reference sequence). Deletions cut 2 bases from V and 0 bases from J, with 11 bases between. The CDR3 sequence is 15 residues long. CDR3 in amino acids: CAWSRTADSNQPQHF. The CDR3 coding sequence is TGTGCCTGGAGTAGAACAGCTGATAGCAATCAGCCCCAGCATTTT.

In its sample, this clone was seen once. V gene TRBV4-2 combines with J gene TRBJ1-6; no clear D. The germline CDR1 and CDR2 sequences are LGHNA and YNFKEQ. There are 16 residues in the CDR3. V lost 0 bases, J lost 7 bases, and 13 bases lay in between. CDR3 nucleotide sequence: TGTGCCAGCAGCCAAGATCGGAACATACAGAATTCACCCCTCCACTTT. This codes for CASSQDRNIQNSPLHF.

The V and J genes are TRBV4-2 and TRBJ2-7; D is undetermined. Germline V gives CDR1 LGHNA, CDR2 YNFKEQ. This CDR3 contains 11 residues. V was shortened by 3 bases and J by 5 bases, with 5 bases between the two germline ends. The CDR3 bases are TGTGCCAGCAGCCATGAGGACGAGCAGTACTTC. Residues: CASSHEDEQYF.

This chain uses TRBV6-1 with TRBJ1-1, with D possibly being TRBD1 (6 bases). The germline V gene encodes CDR1 MNHNS and CDR2 SASEGT. Trimming took 5 bases from V and 0 from J, leaving 10 bases between them. The CDR3 is made up of 14 amino acids. The CDR3 is CASSWQGMNTEAFF. CDR3 nucleotide sequence: TGTGCCAGCAGTTGGCAGGGGATGAACACTGAAGCTTTCTTT.